The sequence of this T cell receptor (beta chain) was determined in a study of beta chain features in type 1 diabetes. For the study at large: Age, gender and cell yields were similar between patients and healthy donors. The study, taken as a whole, reports: Type 1 diabetes patients had TCRB CDR3s that were shorter (moderately but significantly so) in all four CD4+ subsets. At VDJ recombination sites, type 1 diabetes patients had fewer insertions and more deleted nucleotides. Sampled from patients, naive, central memory and Treg TCRB repertoires appeared more similar than those sampled from healthy donors.

Sequenced material consisted of expressed TCRB transcripts (all of the isolated RNA was reverse transcribed). Some clones are missing from TCRdb's copy, which holds only in-frame ones; the method was immunoSEQ multiplex PCR. This table holds more than 550,000 clones, around 15% found once. Notes on this clone: Its antigen is still unknown.

Per germline, CDR1 MNHEY and CDR2 SMNVEV (reference sequence). V was shortened by 9 bases and J by 11 bases, with 2 bases between the two germline ends. The CDR3 has 8 amino acids. This sequence joins TRBV27 and TRBJ1-6; D unresolved. Sequenced: naive CD4+ T cells from blood. The source is a man between 18 and 35 years old with type 1 diabetes. The CDR3 sequence: CARTPLHF. Here the CDR3 DNA reads TGTGCCAGAACACCCCTCCACTTT.